This TCR beta chain is drawn from a study of regulatory T cells in long-lasting Graves disease. Study results and limitations: Persistent patients had more shared public clonotypes (fewer than 3,000) than new patients (approximately 970).

Researchers made TCR beta libraries by using iRepertoire HTBI primers and running Arm-PCR on CDR3 regions. TCRdb itself ran the multiplex PCR reads through MiXCR, one entry per CDR3 protein. Of some 370,000 distinct CDR3 sequences detected, approximately 25% appear once; the ten largest clones hold approximately 30%. Documented time point: persistent/refractory GD, antithyroid drugs over 5 years with positive TRAb. RNA extracted from PBMCs served as the sequencing template. Note on this clonotype: What it binds is not known.

This receptor was taken from a woman between 40 and 55 years old with Graves disease. The sample in question was peripheral blood mononuclear cells (PBMCs), obtained when the disease was refractory, from a patient treated with antithyroid drugs.

The CDR3 DNA reads as TGCGCCAGCAGCCAAGTACATTTCGACGGGGAGCTGTTTTTT. Protein sequence: CASSQVHFDGELFF. This chain joins TRBV4-1 and TRBJ2-2; no reliable D call. The V gene lost 1 base and the J gene lost 7 bases, with 10 bases spanning the gap. The CDR3 is made up of 14 amino acids. In germline, CDR1 is MGHRA, CDR2 YSYEKL.